This section outlines one T cell receptor beta chain sequence together with its context. Its antigen remains unidentified. Libraries were prepared by immunoSEQ multiplex PCR; TCRdb keeps only in-frame clonotypes and omits some of them. The table includes tens of thousands of clones, 75% to 90% detected once. V lost 6 bases, J lost 0 bases, and 14 bases lay in between. The CDR3 spans 15 residues. CDR1 SNHLY and CDR2 FYNNEI come from the germline V gene. The sample belongs to a study of OX40 agonist ivuxolimab in advanced cancers. Study-wide background: The mean age was 60 years, ranging from about 20 to 79, with more than 70% of participants male. Prior checkpoint blockade (anti-PD-1, anti-PD-L1 or anti-CTLA-4) was permitted; 40% had it.

Study results and limitations: The antigens recognized by the expanded peripheral T cells, that is their antigen specificity, were not determined.

The V call is TRBV2, the J call TRBJ2-5; no firm D call. The sample was CD4+ or CD8+ T cells sorted from blood, taken in a trial of the OX40 agonist ivuxolimab. This TCR came from an adult with an advanced solid tumor such as melanoma, head and neck, liver or kidney cancer. CDR3 nucleotides: TGTGCCAGCAGGGCCCAGCGCCTGAACCAAGAGACCCAGTACTTC. Protein: CASRAQRLNQETQYF.